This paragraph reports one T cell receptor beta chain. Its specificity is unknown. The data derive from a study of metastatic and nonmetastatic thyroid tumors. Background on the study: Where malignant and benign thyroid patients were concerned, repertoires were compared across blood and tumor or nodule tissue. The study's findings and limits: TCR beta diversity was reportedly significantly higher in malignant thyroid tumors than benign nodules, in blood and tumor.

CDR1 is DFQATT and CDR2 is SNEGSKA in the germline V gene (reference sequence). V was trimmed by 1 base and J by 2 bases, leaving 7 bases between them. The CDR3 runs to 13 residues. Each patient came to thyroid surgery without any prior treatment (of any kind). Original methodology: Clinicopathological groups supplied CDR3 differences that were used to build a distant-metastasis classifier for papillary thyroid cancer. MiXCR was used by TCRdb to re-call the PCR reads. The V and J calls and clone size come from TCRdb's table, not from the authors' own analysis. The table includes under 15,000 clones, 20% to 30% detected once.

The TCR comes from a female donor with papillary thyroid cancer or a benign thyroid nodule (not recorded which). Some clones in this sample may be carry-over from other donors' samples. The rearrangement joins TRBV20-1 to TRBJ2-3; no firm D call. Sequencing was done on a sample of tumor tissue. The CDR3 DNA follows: TGCAGTGCTAGAGTTACCTCCACAGATACGCAGTATTTT. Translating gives CSARVTSTDTQYF.